This TCR beta chain was captured by sequencing in a study of a mutant IDH1 vaccine in newly diagnosed glioma. Indicated time point: week 5, during vaccination. Every vaccination contained 300 ug of the mutant IDH1 20-mer peptide and was paired with topical imiquimod. Sequenced by immunoSEQ multiplex PCR; TCRdb stores in-frame clones only, minus some. The top ten clones hold 3% to 4% of a sample with fewer than 65,000 clones, 70% to 90% of them seen once. Trimming shortened V by 0 bases and J by 1 base, and 8 bases separated the two germline ends. The CDR3 is made up of 14 amino acids. CDR1 is SGHRS, CDR2 YFSETQ, per germline. Note on this clone: Its antigen is currently unknown. Other DNA sequences within the sample encode an identical CDR3.

The V call is TRBV5-1, the J call TRBJ2-7; possible D gene TRBD1, 5 bases. Sequences were derived from PBMCs, sampled from a glioma patient whose treatment included an IDH1 peptide vaccine. The sequence came from a man younger than 40 with glioma. CDR3 amino acids: CASSLDRQSYEQYF. The CDR3 DNA reads TGCGCCAGCAGCTTGGACAGGCAGTCCTACGAGCAGTACTTC.